This T cell receptor beta chain was identified in a study of shared clonotypes between healthy human individuals. The wider study: Three men and a couple of women, aged 18 to 49, were donors.

Study observations and caveats: Among non-shared clonotypes, generation probabilities were lower than among those shared by all four donors.

When replicate PCRs were run on sorted subsets, they used 150 to 250 ng DNA, around 33,000 T cell genomes. Profiled with immunoSEQ multiplex PCR; TCRdb holds only in-frame clones, not every one. The sample has about 2.4 million clones, over 85% seen once. The ends were cut back, 4 bases at V and 5 bases at J, with 17 bases in the middle. The CDR3 is made up of 15 amino acids. Germline V gene lookup returns CDR1 SNHLY and CDR2 FYNNEI. In regard to this clone: Its matching antigen is unknown.

This clonotype was obtained from a man aged 18 to 35 in good health. Some clones in this sample may be carry-over from other donors' samples. What was sequenced was naive CD4+ T cells from PBMCs. Subset denoted: CD45RA+ positively selected. This chain joins TRBV2 and TRBJ2-5; maybe TRBD2 (6 bases). The CDR3 sequence is CASSGGETRAETQYF. CDR3 sequence (DNA): TGTGCCAGCAGTGGGGGGGAGACAAGGGCGGAGACCCAGTACTTC.